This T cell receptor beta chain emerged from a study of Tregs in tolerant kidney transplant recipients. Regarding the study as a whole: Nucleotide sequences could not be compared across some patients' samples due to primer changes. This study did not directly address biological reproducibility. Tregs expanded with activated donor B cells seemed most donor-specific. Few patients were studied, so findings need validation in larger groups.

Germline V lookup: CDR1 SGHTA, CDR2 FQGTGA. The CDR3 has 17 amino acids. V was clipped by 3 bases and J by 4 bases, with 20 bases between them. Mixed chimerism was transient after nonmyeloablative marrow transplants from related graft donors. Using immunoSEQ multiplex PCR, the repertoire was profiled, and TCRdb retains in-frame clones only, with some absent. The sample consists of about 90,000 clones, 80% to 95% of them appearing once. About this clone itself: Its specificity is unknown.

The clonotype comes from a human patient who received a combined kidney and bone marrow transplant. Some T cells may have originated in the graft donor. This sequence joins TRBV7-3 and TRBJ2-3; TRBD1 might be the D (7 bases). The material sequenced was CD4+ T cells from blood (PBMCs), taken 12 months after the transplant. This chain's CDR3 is CASSFGGGSGAADTQYF. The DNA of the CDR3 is TGTGCCAGCAGCTTCGGAGGGGGCTCCGGGGCGGCAGATACGCAGTATTTT.